This TCR beta chain was observed in a study of OX40 agonist ivuxolimab in advanced cancers. Study in general: Dose-escalation patients suffered from hepatocellular carcinoma, melanoma, renal cell or head and neck cancer.

The V gene's germline CDR1 is GTSNPN and CDR2 SVGIG (reference sequence). The length of the CDR3 is 12 residues. The V gene lost 5 bases and the J gene lost 8 bases, with 13 bases spanning the gap. The study sampled blood at baseline, cycle 4 day 1, and cycle 7 day 1. The data were produced by immunoSEQ multiplex PCR, yet TCRdb's version contains in-frame clones alone and is incomplete. The sample includes approximately 78,000 clones, around 88% of them seen just once. This clone was seen once. What it binds is unknown. General study points: Dosing at 0.1 to 3.0 mg/kg was accompanied by clonal expansion of CD4+ and CD8+ blood T cells by week 6. Specificity for antigen went undetermined in the expanded peripheral T cells.

The receptor was derived from an adult with an advanced solid tumor such as melanoma, head and neck, liver or kidney cancer. This sequence joins TRBV30 and TRBJ2-1, with D perhaps TRBD1 or TRBD2 (5 bases each). This material consisted of CD4+ or CD8+ T cells sorted from blood, taken in a trial of the OX40 agonist ivuxolimab. CDR3 DNA: TGTGCCTGGGGGCGGATGGGGGATGAGCAGTTCTTC. This gives the protein CAWGRMGDEQFF. Full variable domain (rest looked up from reference TRBV30 and TRBJ2-1): SQTIHQWPATLVQPVGSPLSLECTVEGTSNPNLYWYRQAAGRGLQLLFYSVGIGQISSEVPQNLSASRPQDRQFILSSKKLLLSDSGFYLCAWGRMGDEQFFGPGTRLTVL.